The clone carrying this T cell receptor (beta chain) occurred a few times. The antigen is unknown. This sample was included in a study of blood T cells in healthy people across ages. Background on the study: Template-switching capture recovered about one barcoded beta molecule per two T cells.

The use of a sample-barcoded 5' primer and a J-beta primer mix characterized a second PCR of roughly 6 to 11 cycles. TCRdb reprocessed the 5' RACE reads via MiXCR and lists one record per CDR3 protein. This sample has fewer than 750,000 distinct CDR3 sequences, with around half found just once. In each sample, at least 6 million PBMCs were isolated. Germline V lookup: CDR1 MNHNY, CDR2 SVGAGI (reference sequence). The V gene end was trimmed by 6 bases and the J gene end by 9 bases; junction bases not matched to a gene: 6. The length of the CDR3 is 13 residues. Findings of the study overall: Higher diversity and more naive CD4+ cells were features of long-lived donors, compared to aged donors. The percentage of naive T cells correlated strongly with TCR beta diversity.

Sequencing used blood. The sequence derives from a man aged 80 or over in good health. The genes are TRBV6-6 and TRBJ2-1; TRBD2 matches at 9 bases. In nucleotides, the CDR3 is TGTGCCAGCAGCGAGACTAGCGGTTGTGAGCAGTTCTTC. Its protein is CASSETSGCEQFF.